This T cell receptor beta chain comes out of a study of T cells after yellow fever vaccination. Via MiXCR, TCRdb re-called the 5' RACE reads, giving one row per CDR3 protein. The sample contains approximately 350,000 distinct CDR3 sequences, more than 9% of which appear only once. Points from the study as a whole: Relatively few clonotypes were ones that appeared in both CD4 and CD8 compartments. Detected again after the booster were most primary-vaccination clones, at roughly 95% CD4 and more than 70% CD8.

On this clonotype: Its specificity is not known.

The sample in question was PBMCs, obtained on the day of the first yellow fever vaccination. This TCR came from a man aged 18 to 30 who received the YFV17D yellow fever vaccine.

Here the CDR3 reads CASSEEFFGGVTNTGELFF. CDR3 DNA sequence: TGTGCCAGCAGTGAGGAGTTTTTCGGCGGGGTTACCAACACCGGGGAGCTGTTTTTT. This sequence joins TRBV6-1 and TRBJ2-2; the D gene is possibly TRBD2 (6 bases). The CDR3 covers 19 residues. The V end was cut by 3 bases, the J end by 2 bases, with 22 bases between. Germline CDR1 is MNHNS and CDR2 is SASEGT.